The 28 T cell receptor beta chains below were found in one sample sequenced in a study of cytomegalovirus exposure and HLA in healthy donors. It was with 60 Vbeta and 13 Jbeta primers that the PCR ran. The protocol was immunoSEQ multiplex PCR, while the TCRdb copy is restricted to in-frame clones and leaves out a portion. The profile shows 90,000 to 120,000 clones, roughly 70% of them singletons. Sequences were obtained from PBMCs. These TCRs come from a man between 40 and 49 years old in good health and CMV-seropositive.

This clone was detected only a few times. CDR3 sequence (DNA): TGTGCCAGCAGTTCACAGGGGAAGTCGACCGGGGAGCTGTTTTTT. The encoded protein is CASSSQGKSTGELFF. The rearrangement uses TRBV6-5 and TRBJ2-2, with TRBD1 matching 7 bases. CDR3 size: 15 residues. In germline, CDR1 is MNHEY, CDR2 SVGAGI. The J segment lost 5 bases and the V segment lost 4 bases, leaving 7 bases of the junction unmatched.

With respect to this clone: This same CDR3 is encoded by further DNA sequences in the sample. The CDR3, as DNA: TGTGCCAGCAGCGTGGCGGGGAGCTCTGGAAACACCATATATTTT. This sequence encodes CASSVAGSSGNTIYF. The genes are TRBV9 and TRBJ1-3; D remains unclear. The CDR3 has 15 residues. The V end lost 2 bases, the J end lost 0 bases, and 9 bases lay between the germline ends. Germline V gives CDR1 SGDLS, CDR2 YYNGEE.

The chain couples TRBV30 to TRBJ2-5; D gene ambiguous. The better agreement between TRBJ2-7 and the DNA end casts doubt on the J call. The CDR3 has 11 amino acids. Germline V gene data show CDR1 as GTSNPN and CDR2 as SVGIG (reference sequence). Here the CDR3 reads CAWSETYEQYF. CDR3 DNA: TGTGCCTGGAGTGAAACCTACGAGCAGTACTTC.

V and J are TRBV27 and TRBJ2-3; TRBD2 matches at 8 bases. The CDR3 contains 18 residues. The germline V gene has CDR1 MNHEY and CDR2 SMNVEV (reference sequence). Trimming took 1 base from V and 2 from J; bases not matched to a gene: 11. CDR3 sequence reads: CASSLLTPTGGNTDTQYF. The DNA for the CDR3 is TGTGCCAGCAGTTTATTGACTCCGACGGGAGGGAACACAGATACGCAGTATTTT.

V usage is TRBV19 and J usage is TRBJ2-1, with a tentative D call TRBD2 (5 bases). The V end was cut by 2 bases, the J end by 7 bases, with 9 bases between. CDR3 length equals 13 residues. The germline V gene encodes CDR1 LNHDA and CDR2 SQIVND (reference sequence). The CDR3 here is CASSIKGGNEQFF. CDR3 DNA sequence: TGTGCCAGTAGTATAAAGGGCGGGAATGAGCAGTTCTTC. Using reference TRBV19 and TRBJ2-1 for the parts outside the CDR3, the full variable domain is DGGITQSPKYLFRKEGQNVTLSCEQNLNHDAMYWYRQDPGQGLRLIYYSQIVNDFQKGDIAEGYSVSREKKESFPLTVTSAQKNPTAFYLCASSIKGGNEQFFGPGTRLTVL.

The sample holds a few counts of this clone. The sample contains more than one DNA sequence encoding this CDR3. The V call is TRBV19, the J call TRBJ1-2; 7 bases align to TRBD1. Germline CDR1 and CDR2: LNHDA and SQIVND (reference sequence). This CDR3 contains 12 residues. Germline trimming cut 9 bases from V and 8 bases from J; bases unmatched to any gene: 9. The CDR3 DNA reads TGTGCCAGCCTTGAGGGGGCGCGGGGCTACACCTTC. This codes for CASLEGARGYTF.

In its sample, this clone was seen a few times. This CDR3 reads CASSYSPSGVNEQFF. The DNA of the CDR3 is TGTGCCAGCAGTTACTCTCCCTCGGGTGTCAATGAGCAGTTCTTC. This rearrangement joins TRBV6-5 to TRBJ2-1; D is unresolved. Germline V gene lookup returns CDR1 MNHEY and CDR2 SVGAGI. V gave up 0 bases and J gave up 6 bases, with 12 bases separating them. There are 15 residues in the CDR3.

The gene calls are TRBV25-1 and TRBJ2-7; 10 bases agree with TRBD1. The J segment lost 4 bases and the V segment lost 6 bases, leaving 6 bases of the junction unmatched. The CDR3 has 14 amino acids. Germline assignment: CDR1 MGHDK and CDR2 SYGVNS. The CDR3 loop is CASRPRQGAYEQYF. DNA of the CDR3: TGTGCCAGCAGACCTAGACAGGGGGCATACGAGCAGTACTTC.

The rearrangement joins TRBV7-9 to TRBJ2-1, with 7 bases aligning to TRBD2. Germline CDR1 reads SEHNR; CDR2 reads FQNEAQ (reference sequence). Losses at the gene ends were 5 bases for V and 8 bases for J; bases not matched to a gene: 15. The CDR3 contains 16 residues. The CDR3 region has the DNA TGTGCCAGCAGCGGAGAGCGGGACCCTAGTGGGTATGAGCAGTTCTTC. This codes for CASSGERDPSGYEQFF.

The CDR3 DNA reads as TGTGCCATCAGTGAGTCGTTCGGTTACGAGCAGTACTTC. It yields the protein CAISESFGYEQYF. This chain uses TRBV10-3 with TRBJ2-7; D unclear. The germline V gene encodes CDR1 ENHRY and CDR2 SYGVKD. The CDR3 length is 13 residues. V was cut by 0 bases and J by 4 bases, with 7 bases left in between.

This clone has a handful of counts. The J gene is TRBJ1-1, the V gene TRBV19, with a tentative D call TRBD1 (5 bases). V lost 5 bases and J 0 bases, leaving 7 bases between the germline ends. Germline lookup yields CDR1 LNHDA and CDR2 SQIVND (reference sequence). The CDR3 has 13 amino acids. This CDR3 is CASSDSLNTEAFF. CDR3 nucleotide sequence: TGTGCCAGTAGTGACAGTCTGAACACTGAAGCTTTCTTT.

The chain couples TRBV2 to TRBJ2-6; the match to TRBD1 covers 8 bases. V dropped 8 bases and J dropped 4; count of bases not matched to a gene: 4. CDR1 is SNHLY and CDR2 is FYNNEI in the germline V gene. The CDR3 contains 14 residues. CDR3 amino acids: CASRTGSGANVLTF. The CDR3 DNA sequence: TGTGCCAGCCGGACAGGGTCCGGGGCCAACGTCCTGACTTTC.

V and J are TRBV4-3 and TRBJ2-5, with D perhaps TRBD1 (6 bases). CDR1 LGHNA and CDR2 YSLEER come from the germline V gene. V lost 0 bases and J lost 1, with 9 bases in between. The CDR3 is 15 residues long. DNA of the CDR3: TGCGCCAGCAGCCAAGACAGGGGCCTCCAAGAGACCCAGTACTTC. It specifies CASSQDRGLQETQYF.

The chain has TRBV5-1 and TRBJ2-3; TRBD2 matches 10 bases. With 1 base clipped from V and 1 base from J, the junction kept 0 bases outside the gene matches. Germline V gives CDR1 SGHRS, CDR2 YFSETQ. CDR3 length equals 15 residues. The CDR3 DNA follows: TGCGCCAGCAGCTTGAGCGGGAGGGGCACAGATACGCAGTATTTT. It codes for CASSLSGRGTDTQYF.

This clone is a singleton in its sample. The chain joins TRBV4-3 to TRBJ2-7; possible D gene TRBD2, 5 bases. This CDR3 has 16 amino acids. Per the germline V gene, CDR1 is LGHNA and CDR2 is YSLEER. With 0 bases removed from V and 0 bases from J, the gap between germline ends came to 12 bases. Written as DNA, the CDR3 is TGCGCCAGCAGCCAAGATTGGGCGGGCCCCTCCTACGAGCAGTACTTC. Translated, it gives CASSQDWAGPSYEQYF.

The chain combines TRBV10-3 with TRBJ2-1; perhaps TRBD1 as D (6 bases). Trimming left V 3 bases short and J 8 bases short, with 17 bases between. This CDR3 is 15 amino acids long. CDR1 ENHRY and CDR2 SYGVKD come from the germline V gene. CDR3 sequence: CAISDRGERLHEQFF. The CDR3 bases are TGTGCCATCAGTGACAGGGGAGAGCGACTCCATGAGCAGTTCTTC.

Note on this clone: Different DNA sequences within this sample yield the same CDR3. The rearrangement links TRBV19 to TRBJ2-7; 7 bases are a match to TRBD2. Trimming removed 9 bases from V and 4 bases from J; junction bases left unmatched: 6. The CDR3 consists of 12 residues. Germline V gene data show CDR1 as LNHDA and CDR2 as SQIVND (reference sequence). CDR3 bases: TGTGCCAGCCGCGGGAGAGGGTACGAGCAGTACTTC. It encodes CASRGRGYEQYF.

The chain employs TRBV19 and TRBJ2-3; D not resolved. Germline CDR1 is LNHDA and CDR2 is SQIVND (reference sequence). V gave up 5 bases and J gave up 0 bases, with 12 bases separating them. This CDR3 is built from 15 residues. CDR3 in amino acids: CASSLGASSTDTQYF. The CDR3 DNA sequence: TGTGCCAGTAGTTTAGGCGCGTCTAGCACAGATACGCAGTATTTT.

The chain combines TRBV5-6 with TRBJ2-7; D might be TRBD2 (5 bases). V lost 0 bases and J 7 bases, leaving 11 bases between the germline ends. This CDR3 has 13 residues. The germline V gene encodes CDR1 SGHDT and CDR2 YYEEEE. This CDR3 reads CASSLAAEGEQYF. CDR3 in DNA: TGTGCCAGCAGCTTGGCGGCAGAGGGTGAGCAGTACTTC.

V is TRBV4-1 and J is TRBJ2-1; 8 bases are shared with TRBD1. The CDR3 totals 14 residues. Per the germline V gene, CDR1 is MGHRA and CDR2 is YSYEKL. J gave up 3 bases and V 4 bases, and 2 bases lay outside the gene matches. The CDR3 spells CASSPGTGYNEQFF. Written as DNA, the CDR3 is TGCGCCAGCAGCCCCGGGACAGGCTACAATGAGCAGTTCTTC.

J is TRBJ2-3 and V is TRBV7-9; weak D call: TRBD2 (6 bases). The CDR3 length is 12 residues. V dropped 3 bases and J dropped 7 bases, with 8 bases sitting between them. Germline CDR1 SEHNR, CDR2 FQNEAQ (reference sequence). The DNA of the CDR3 is TGTGCCAGCAGCTTGGGGGGAAATACGCAGTATTTT. Protein: CASSLGGNTQYF.

This sequence joins TRBV27 and TRBJ1-1; D is ambiguous. The CDR3 has 13 amino acids. The V end lost 3 bases, the J end lost 1 base, and 6 bases lay between the germline ends. Germline values: CDR1 MNHEY, CDR2 SMNVEV (reference sequence). The CDR3 bases are TGTGCCAGCAGTTTGTGGCCGAACACTGAAGCTTTCTTT. Its translation: CASSLWPNTEAFF.

V usage is TRBV5-6 and J usage is TRBJ2-5, with 7 bases fitting TRBD1. The CDR3 extends over 14 amino acids. Germline V CDR1 and CDR2: SGHDT, YYEEEE. The trim removed 4 bases at V and 5 bases at J, leaving 8 bases unmatched. CDR3 residues: CASSDQSGGETQYF. CDR3 nucleotides: TGTGCCAGCAGCGACCAGTCAGGGGGTGAGACCCAGTACTTC. Drawing the rest from reference TRBV5-6 and TRBJ2-5, the complete variable domain is DAGVTQSPTHLIKTRGQQVTLRCSPKSGHDTVSWYQQALGQGPQFIFQYYEEEERQRGNFPDRFSGHQFPNYSSELNVNALLLGDSALYLCASSDQSGGETQYFGPGTRLLVL.

The chain couples TRBV9 to TRBJ1-2; D perhaps matches TRBD1 (6 bases). This CDR3 has 15 residues. In germline, CDR1 is SGDLS, CDR2 YYNGEE. V lost 2 bases and J 5 bases, leaving 16 bases between the germline ends. The CDR3 sequence: CASSVSGSGDYGYTF. The CDR3 nucleotides are TGTGCCAGCAGCGTTTCGGGGTCAGGGGATTATGGCTACACCTTC.

The V gene is TRBV9, the J gene TRBJ1-1; no clear D. Trimming removed 0 bases from V and 3 bases from J, with 9 bases in between. The CDR3 loop spans 14 amino acids. Germline V gives CDR1 SGDLS, CDR2 YYNGEE. CDR3 sequence: CASSVVVKYTEAFF. CDR3 bases: TGTGCCAGCAGCGTAGTTGTAAAATACACTGAAGCTTTCTTT.

The chain couples TRBV7-2 to TRBJ2-7; D unclear. Trimming removed 1 base at V and 4 bases at J, with 8 bases between. The germline CDR1 and CDR2 sequences are SGHTA and FQGNSA. This CDR3 has 13 residues. In DNA, the CDR3 is TGTGCCAGCAGCTTAGTGTATGTTTACGAGCAGTACTTC. It codes for CASSLVYVYEQYF.

The chain carries TRBV6-5 and TRBJ1-2; TRBD1 aligns across 9 bases. The ends lost 6 bases at V and 8 bases at J; junction bases unmatched: 7. The CDR3 has 13 residues. CDR1 is MNHEY and CDR2 is SVGAGI in the germline V gene. The CDR3 here is CASREQGARGYTF. The DNA of the CDR3 is TGTGCCAGCAGGGAACAGGGGGCTAGGGGCTACACCTTC.

This clone was detected a few times. The rearrangement uses TRBV7-9 and TRBJ2-5; D remains ambiguous. Trimming shortened V by 2 bases and J by 5 bases, and 9 bases separated the two germline ends. Germline V gene lookup returns CDR1 SEHNR and CDR2 FQNEAQ (reference sequence). This CDR3 is 13 amino acids long. The CDR3 loop is CASSLSGSETQYF. The CDR3 DNA is TGTGCCAGCAGCTTATCCGGGTCCGAGACCCAGTACTTC.